The present T cell receptor beta chain was sequenced within a study of CD8+ T cells in alopecia areata. Study-wide background: Patients remained on tofacitinib for 6 to 18 months and then went 6 months without it. Study-wide points: For patients receiving tofacitinib, scalp clonality and expanded CD8+ clones among the top 100 significantly decreased.

The germline V gene encodes CDR1 GTSNPN and CDR2 SVGIG (reference sequence). The CDR3 spans 13 residues. Trimming took off 3 bases at V and 3 bases at J, with 8 bases between the two ends. Extracted RNA was reverse transcribed, and the resulting cDNA served as sequencing template. Method: immunoSEQ multiplex PCR; TCRdb's copy keeps in-frame clones and lacks some. The table lists about 260,000 clones, about three fifths of them singletons. The treatment: oral pan-JAK inhibitor, 5-10 mg twice daily. Obtained from alopecia areata patients were lesional scalp punch biopsies along with peripheral blood. Turning to this clone: Its specificity is not known.

V is TRBV30 and J is TRBJ2-2; D remains unclear. The input for sequencing was CD4+ T cells sorted from blood, taken at week 52, from a patient treated with tofacitinib. This sequence was found in a human donor with alopecia areata. CDR3 residues: CAWRGVYTGELFF. The CDR3, as DNA: TGTGCCTGGAGAGGTGTGTACACCGGGGAGCTGTTTTTT.